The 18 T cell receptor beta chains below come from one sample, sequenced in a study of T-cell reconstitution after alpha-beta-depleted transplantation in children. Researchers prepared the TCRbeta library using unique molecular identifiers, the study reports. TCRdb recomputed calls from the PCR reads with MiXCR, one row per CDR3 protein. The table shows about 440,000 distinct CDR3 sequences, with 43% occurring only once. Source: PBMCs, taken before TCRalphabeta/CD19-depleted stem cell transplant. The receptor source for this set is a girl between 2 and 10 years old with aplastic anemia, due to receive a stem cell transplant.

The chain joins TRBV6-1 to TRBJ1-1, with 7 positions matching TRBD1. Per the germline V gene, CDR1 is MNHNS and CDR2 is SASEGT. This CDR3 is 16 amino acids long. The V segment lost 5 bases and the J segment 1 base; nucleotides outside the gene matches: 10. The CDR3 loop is CASSRNRGHRNTEAFF. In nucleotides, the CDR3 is TGTGCCAGCAGTCGAAACAGGGGCCATCGGAACACTGAAGCTTTCTTT.

CDR3 sequence (DNA): TGTGCCAGCAGCTTAGACATGTCCTACGAGCAGTACTTC. It yields the protein CASSLDMSYEQYF. The rearrangement joins TRBV5-5 to TRBJ2-5, with D uncertain. The DNA matches TRBJ2-7 better at its end, which makes the J call doubtful. The CDR3 length is 13 residues. Germline CDR1 is SGHKS and CDR2 is YYEKEE (reference sequence).

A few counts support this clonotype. The CDR3 region is CASSPRITSGRVYEQYF. CDR3 bases: TGTGCCAGCAGCCCCAGAATCACTAGCGGGAGGGTCTACGAGCAGTACTTC. The J gene is TRBJ2-7, the V gene TRBV5-5; 13 nucleotides match TRBD2. The CDR3 sequence is 17 residues long. Germline V gene data show CDR1 as SGHKS and CDR2 as YYEKEE (reference sequence). The trim removed 4 bases at V and 3 bases at J, leaving 10 bases unmatched.

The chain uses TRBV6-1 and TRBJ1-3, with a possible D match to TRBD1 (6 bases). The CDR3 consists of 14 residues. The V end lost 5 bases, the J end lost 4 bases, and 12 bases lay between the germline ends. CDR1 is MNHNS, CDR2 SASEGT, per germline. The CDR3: CASSPRTEGNTIYF. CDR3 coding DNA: TGTGCCAGCAGTCCTCGGACAGAGGGAAACACCATATATTTT.

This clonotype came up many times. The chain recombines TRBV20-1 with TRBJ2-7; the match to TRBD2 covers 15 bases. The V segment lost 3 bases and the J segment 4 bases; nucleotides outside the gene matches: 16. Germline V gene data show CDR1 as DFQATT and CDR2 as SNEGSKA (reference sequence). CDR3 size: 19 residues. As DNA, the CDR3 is TGCAGTGCTAGGGTCCCGGGACTAGCGGGAGGACGCCAGTGGTACGAGCAGTACTTC. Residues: CSARVPGLAGGRQWYEQYF.

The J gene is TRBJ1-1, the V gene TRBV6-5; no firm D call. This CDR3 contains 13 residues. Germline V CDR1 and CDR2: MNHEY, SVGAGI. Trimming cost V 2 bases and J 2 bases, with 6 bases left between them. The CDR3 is CASSYAYNTEAFF. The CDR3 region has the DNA TGTGCCAGCAGTTACGCGTATAACACTGAAGCTTTCTTT.

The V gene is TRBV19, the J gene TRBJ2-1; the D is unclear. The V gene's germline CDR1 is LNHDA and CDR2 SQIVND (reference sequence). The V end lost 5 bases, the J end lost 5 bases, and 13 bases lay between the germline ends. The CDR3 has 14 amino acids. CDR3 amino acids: CASSPGNFNNEQFF. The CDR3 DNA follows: TGTGCCAGTAGTCCTGGTAACTTTAACAATGAGCAGTTCTTC.

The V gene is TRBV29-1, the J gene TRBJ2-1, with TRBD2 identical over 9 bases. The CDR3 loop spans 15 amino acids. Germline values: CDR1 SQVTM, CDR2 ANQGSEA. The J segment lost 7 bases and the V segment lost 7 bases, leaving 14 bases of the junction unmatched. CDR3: CSATSGQAMGNEQFF. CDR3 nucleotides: TGCAGCGCGACTAGCGGCCAAGCAATGGGGAATGAGCAGTTCTTC.

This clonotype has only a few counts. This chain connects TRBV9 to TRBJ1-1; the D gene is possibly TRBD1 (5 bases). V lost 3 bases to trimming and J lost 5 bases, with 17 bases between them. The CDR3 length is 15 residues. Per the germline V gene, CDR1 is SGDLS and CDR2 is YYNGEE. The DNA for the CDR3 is TGTGCCAGCAGCGGAGGGGACCTAAGGACAACTGAAGCTTTCTTT. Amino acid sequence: CASSGGDLRTTEAFF.

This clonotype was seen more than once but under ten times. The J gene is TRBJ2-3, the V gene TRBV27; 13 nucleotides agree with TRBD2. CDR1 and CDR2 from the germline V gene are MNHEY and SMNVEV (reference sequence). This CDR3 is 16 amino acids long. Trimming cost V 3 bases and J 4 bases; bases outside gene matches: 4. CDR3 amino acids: CASSFPGLAGADTQYF. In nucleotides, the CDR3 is TGTGCCAGCAGTTTCCCCGGACTAGCGGGAGCAGATACGCAGTATTTT.

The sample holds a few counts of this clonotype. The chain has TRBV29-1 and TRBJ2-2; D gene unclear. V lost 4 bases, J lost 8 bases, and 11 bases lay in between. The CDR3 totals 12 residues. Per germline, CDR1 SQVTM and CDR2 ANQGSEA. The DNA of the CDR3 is TGCAGCGTTGTTCTTTCAAGGGGGGAGCTGTTTTTT. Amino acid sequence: CSVVLSRGELFF.

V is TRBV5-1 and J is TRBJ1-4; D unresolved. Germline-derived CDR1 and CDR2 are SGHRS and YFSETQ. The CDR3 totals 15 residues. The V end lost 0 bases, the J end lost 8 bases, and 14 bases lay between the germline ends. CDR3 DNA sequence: TGCGCCAGCAGCTTGGGCGGACCTGTTGGCGAAAAACTGTTTTTT. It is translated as CASSLGGPVGEKLFF.

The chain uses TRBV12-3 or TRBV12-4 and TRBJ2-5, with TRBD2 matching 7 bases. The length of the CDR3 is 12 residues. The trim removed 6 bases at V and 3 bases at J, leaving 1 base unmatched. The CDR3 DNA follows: TGTGCCAGCAGACGGGGGGAAGAGACCCAGTACTTC. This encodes CASRRGEETQYF.

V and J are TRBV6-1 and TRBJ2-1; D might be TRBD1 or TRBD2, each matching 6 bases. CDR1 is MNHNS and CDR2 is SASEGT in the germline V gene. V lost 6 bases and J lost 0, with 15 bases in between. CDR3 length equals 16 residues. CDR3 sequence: CASRTGAELSYNEQFF. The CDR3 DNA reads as TGTGCCAGCAGGACGGGGGCGGAACTCTCCTACAATGAGCAGTTCTTC.

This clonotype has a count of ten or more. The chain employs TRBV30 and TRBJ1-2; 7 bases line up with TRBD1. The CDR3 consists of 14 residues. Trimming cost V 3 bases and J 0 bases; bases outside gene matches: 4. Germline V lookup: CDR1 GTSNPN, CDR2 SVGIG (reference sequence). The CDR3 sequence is CAWSGTATNYGYTF. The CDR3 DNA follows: TGTGCCTGGAGCGGGACAGCGACTAACTATGGCTACACCTTC.

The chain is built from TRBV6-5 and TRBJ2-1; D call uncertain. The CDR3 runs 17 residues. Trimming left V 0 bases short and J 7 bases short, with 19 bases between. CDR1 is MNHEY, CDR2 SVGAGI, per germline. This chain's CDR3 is CASSYSDVSRPRNEQFF. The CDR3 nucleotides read TGTGCCAGCAGTTACTCGGATGTCTCACGACCCAGAAATGAGCAGTTCTTC.

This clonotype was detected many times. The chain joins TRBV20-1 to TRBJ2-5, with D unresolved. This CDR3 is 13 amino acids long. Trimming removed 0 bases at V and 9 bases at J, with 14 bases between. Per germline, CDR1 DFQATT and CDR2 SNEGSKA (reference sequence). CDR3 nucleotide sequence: TGCAGTGCTAGAGATGTGGGGATCGAGGCCCAGTACTTC. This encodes CSARDVGIEAQYF.

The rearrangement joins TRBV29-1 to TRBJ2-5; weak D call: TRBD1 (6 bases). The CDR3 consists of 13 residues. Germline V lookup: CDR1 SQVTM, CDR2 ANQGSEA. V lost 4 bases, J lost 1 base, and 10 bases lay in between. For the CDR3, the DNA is TGCAGCGTTGTACGGGACACCCAAGAGACCCAGTACTTC. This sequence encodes CSVVRDTQETQYF.